This TCR beta chain comes out of a study of CXCR3-negative and CXCR3-positive naive CD8 T cells. Per CD8+ T cell subset, triplicate sorts of some 280,000 cells each were done. Cells that were CD45RO-CCR7+CD27+CD95- constituted naive CD8+ T cells. Study-level results: With surface CD5 comparable between naive subsets, TCR strength was estimated using properties derived from the TRB CDR3. For naive cells, CXCR3-negative and CXCR3-positive subsets had similar TRBV-TRBJ usage; for memory cells, usage differed.

On this clonotype itself: Antigen unknown.

UMI-tagged TRB cDNA libraries were built via 5' RACE. TCRdb re-called the 5' RACE reads; every CDR3 protein appears as one record, without DNA. This sample contains 40,000 to 50,000 distinct CDR3 sequences. The germline CDR1 and CDR2 sequences are SQVTM and ANQGSEA. There are 12 residues in the CDR3. The sequence came from a human donor in good health. Some clones in this sample may be carry-over from other donors' samples. Material for sequencing was naive CXCR3- CD8+ T cells from blood. Subset noted: CD45RO-CCR7+CD27+CD95- naive CD8+ T cells lacking CXCR3 (TNR3-). The J gene is TRBJ2-7, the V gene TRBV29-1. Here the CDR3 reads CSVLDSSYEQYF.